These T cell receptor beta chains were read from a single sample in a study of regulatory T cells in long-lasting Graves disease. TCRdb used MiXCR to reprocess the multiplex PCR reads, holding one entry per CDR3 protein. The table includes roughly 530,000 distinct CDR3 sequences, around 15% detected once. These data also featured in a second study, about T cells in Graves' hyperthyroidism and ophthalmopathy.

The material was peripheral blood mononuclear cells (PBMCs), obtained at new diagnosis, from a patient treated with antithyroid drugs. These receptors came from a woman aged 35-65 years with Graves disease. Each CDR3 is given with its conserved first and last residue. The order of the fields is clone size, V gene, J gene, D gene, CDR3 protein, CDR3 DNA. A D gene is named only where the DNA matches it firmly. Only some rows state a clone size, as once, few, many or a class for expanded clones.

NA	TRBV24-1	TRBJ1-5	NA	CATSLGRNQPQHF	TGTGCCACCAGCCTCGGACGCAATCAGCCCCAGCATTTT
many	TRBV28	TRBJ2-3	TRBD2	CASSPDQTSGYTDTQYF	TGTGCCAGCAGCCCGGACCAGACTAGCGGGTACACAGATACGCAGTATTTT
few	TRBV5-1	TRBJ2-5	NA	CASSPEIAGDYETQYF	TGCGCCAGCAGCCCCGAGATAGCAGGGGATTACGAGACCCAGTACTTC
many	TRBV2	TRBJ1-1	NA	CASRRTVNTEAFF	TGTGCCAGCAGAAGAACAGTGAACACTGAAGCTTTCTTT
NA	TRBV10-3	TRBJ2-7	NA	CAISGALGEYEQYF	TGTGCCATCAGTGGGGCCCTAGGGGAGTACGAGCAGTACTTC
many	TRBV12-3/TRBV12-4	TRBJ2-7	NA	CASSLEAHSYEQYF	TGTGCCAGCAGTTTAGAGGCACACTCCTACGAGCAGTACTTC
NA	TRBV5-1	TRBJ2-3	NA	CASSRSVSTDTQYF	TGCGCCAGCAGTAGGTCGGTAAGCACAGATACGCAGTATTTT
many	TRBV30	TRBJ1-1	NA	CAWSVSGGTEAFF	TGTGCCTGGAGTGTATCGGGGGGCACTGAAGCTTTCTTT
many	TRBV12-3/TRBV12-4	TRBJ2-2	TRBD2	CASSSIRDYDTGELFF	TGTGCCAGCAGTTCCATCCGGGACTACGACACCGGGGAGCTGTTTTTT
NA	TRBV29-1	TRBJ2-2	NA	CSVDHVGTGELFF	TGCAGCGTTGATCATGTGGGGACTGGGGAGCTGTTTTTT
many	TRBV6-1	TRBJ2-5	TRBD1	CASSESHRGQETQYF	TGTGCCAGCAGTGAATCTCACAGGGGGCAAGAGACCCAGTACTTC
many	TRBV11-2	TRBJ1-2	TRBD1	CASSLGQGDNGYTF	TGTGCCAGCAGCTTAGGACAGGGGGACAATGGCTACACCTTC
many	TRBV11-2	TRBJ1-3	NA	CASSFVDSGNTIYF	TGTGCCAGCAGCTTTGTGGACTCTGGAAACACCATATATTTT
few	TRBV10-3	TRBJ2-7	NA	CAISDGGYEQYF	TGTGCCATCAGTGATGGTGGGTACGAGCAGTACTTC
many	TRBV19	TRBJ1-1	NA	CASRLPTVGMNTEAFF	TGTGCCAGTAGGCTTCCGACAGTTGGCATGAACACTGAAGCTTTCTTT
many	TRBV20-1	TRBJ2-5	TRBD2	CSAPGTSGQQETQYF	TGCAGTGCTCCCGGGACTAGCGGGCAACAAGAGACCCAGTACTTC
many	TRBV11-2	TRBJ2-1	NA	CASSLGRHEQFF	TGTGCCAGCAGCTTAGGGCGCCATGAGCAGTTCTTC
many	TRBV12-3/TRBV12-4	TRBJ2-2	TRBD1	CASSIDRAWNTGELFF	TGTGCCAGCAGTATAGACAGGGCTTGGAACACCGGGGAGCTGTTTTTT
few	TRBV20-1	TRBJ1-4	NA	CSARTQMRGLNEKLFF	TGCAGTGCTAGAACCCAAATGAGGGGACTTAATGAAAAACTGTTTTTT
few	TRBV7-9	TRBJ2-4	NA	CASSLSTSKNIQYF	TGTGCCAGCAGCTTAAGCACTAGCAAAAACATTCAGTACTTC
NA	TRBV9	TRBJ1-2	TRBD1	CASSVGIQGANYGYTF	TGTGCCAGCAGCGTAGGAATACAGGGGGCTAACTATGGCTACACCTTC
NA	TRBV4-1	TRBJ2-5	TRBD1	CASSQAGTGGSQYF	TGCGCCAGCAGCCAAGCCGGGACAGGGGGTTCCCAGTACTTC
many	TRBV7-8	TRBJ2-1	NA	CASSATGNSYNEQFF	TGTGCCAGCAGCGCGACAGGTAACTCCTACAATGAGCAGTTCTTC
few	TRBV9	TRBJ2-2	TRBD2	CASSVGLAGGVGTGELFF	TGTGCCAGCAGCGTAGGACTAGCGGGGGGAGTAGGCACCGGGGAGCTGTTTTTT
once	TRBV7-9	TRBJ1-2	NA	CASSPGRDNYGYTF	TGTGCCAGCAGCCCCGGACGGGATAACTATGGCTACACCTTC
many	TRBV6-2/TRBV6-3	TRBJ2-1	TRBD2	CASSVLAGGNSYNEQFF	TGTGCCAGCAGTGTTCTAGCGGGGGGTAACTCCTACAATGAGCAGTTCTTC
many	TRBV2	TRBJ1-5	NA	CASTTAYHQPQHF	TGTGCCAGCACTACAGCTTATCATCAGCCCCAGCATTTT
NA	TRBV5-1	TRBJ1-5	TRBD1	CASSLEGQGLGPQHF	TGCGCCAGCAGCTTGGAAGGACAGGGTCTAGGGCCCCAGCATTTT
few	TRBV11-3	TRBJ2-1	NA	CASSLEGVADNEQFF	TGTGCCAGCAGCTTAGAAGGTGTAGCGGACAATGAGCAGTTCTTC
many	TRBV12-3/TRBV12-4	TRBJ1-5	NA	CASSFWDITQPQHF	TGTGCCAGCAGTTTTTGGGACATTACTCAGCCCCAGCATTTT
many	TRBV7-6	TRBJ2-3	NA	CASSLGTTGAPGDTQYF	TGTGCCAGCAGCTTAGGTACAACAGGAGCCCCCGGAGATACGCAGTATTTT
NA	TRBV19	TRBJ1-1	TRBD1	CASSRVAGGFTEAFF	TGTGCCAGTAGTAGAGTGGCAGGGGGCTTCACTGAAGCTTTCTTT